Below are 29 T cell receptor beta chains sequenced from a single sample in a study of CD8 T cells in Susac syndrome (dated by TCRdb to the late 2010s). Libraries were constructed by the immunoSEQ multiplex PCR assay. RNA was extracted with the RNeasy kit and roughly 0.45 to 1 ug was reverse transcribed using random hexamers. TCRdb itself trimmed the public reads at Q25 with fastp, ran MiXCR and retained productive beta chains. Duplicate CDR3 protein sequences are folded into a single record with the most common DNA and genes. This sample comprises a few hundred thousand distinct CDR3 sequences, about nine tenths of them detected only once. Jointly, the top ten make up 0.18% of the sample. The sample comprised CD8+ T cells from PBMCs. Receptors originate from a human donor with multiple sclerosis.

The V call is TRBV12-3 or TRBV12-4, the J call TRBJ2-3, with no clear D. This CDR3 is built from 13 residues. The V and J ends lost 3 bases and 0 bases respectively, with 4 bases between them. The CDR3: CASSFGSTDTQYF. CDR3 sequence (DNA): TGTGCCAGCAGTTTCGGGAGCACAGATACGCAGTATTTT.

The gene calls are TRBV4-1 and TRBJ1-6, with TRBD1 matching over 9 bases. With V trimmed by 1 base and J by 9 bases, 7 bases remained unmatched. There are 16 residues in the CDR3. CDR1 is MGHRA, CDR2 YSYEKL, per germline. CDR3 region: CASSQGGGTGSSPLHF. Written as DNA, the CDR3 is TGCGCCAGCAGCCAAGGGGGGGGGACAGGGAGTTCACCCCTCCACTTT.

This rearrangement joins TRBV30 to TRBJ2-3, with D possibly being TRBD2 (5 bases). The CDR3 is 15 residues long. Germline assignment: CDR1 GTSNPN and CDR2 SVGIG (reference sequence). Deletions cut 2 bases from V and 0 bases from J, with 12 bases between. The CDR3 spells CAWSPSGSSTDTQYF. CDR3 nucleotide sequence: TGTGCCTGGAGTCCCTCGGGGAGTAGCACAGATACGCAGTATTTT.

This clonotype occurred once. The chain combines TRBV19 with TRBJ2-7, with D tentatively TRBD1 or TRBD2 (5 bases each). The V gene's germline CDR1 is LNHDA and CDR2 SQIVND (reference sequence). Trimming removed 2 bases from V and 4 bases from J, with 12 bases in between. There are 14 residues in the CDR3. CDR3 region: CASSITRGSYEQYF. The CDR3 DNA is TGTGCCAGTAGTATAACGAGGGGCTCATACGAGCAGTACTTC. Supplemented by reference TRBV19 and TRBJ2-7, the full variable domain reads DGGITQSPKYLFRKEGQNVTLSCEQNLNHDAMYWYRQDPGQGLRLIYYSQIVNDFQKGDIAEGYSVSREKKESFPLTVTSAQKNPTAFYLCASSITRGSYEQYFGPGTRLTVT.

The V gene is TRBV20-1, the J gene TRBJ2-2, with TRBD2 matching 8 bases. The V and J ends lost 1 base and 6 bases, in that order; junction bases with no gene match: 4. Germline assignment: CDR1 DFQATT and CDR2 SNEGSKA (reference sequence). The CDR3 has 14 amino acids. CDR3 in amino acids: CSARGAGDSGELFF. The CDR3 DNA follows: TGCAGTGCTAGAGGAGCGGGAGACTCCGGGGAGCTGTTTTTT.

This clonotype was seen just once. The CDR3 DNA reads as TGCAGTGCTAGACGTCTTAGCGGTCCCGAGGGCCCCACAGATACGCAGTATTTT. The encoded protein is CSARRLSGPEGPTDTQYF. V and J are TRBV20-1 and TRBJ2-3, with D possibly being TRBD2 (6 bases). CDR1 is DFQATT, CDR2 SNEGSKA, per germline (reference sequence). Trimming removed 2 bases at V and 2 bases at J, with 23 bases between. CDR3 length: 18 amino acids.

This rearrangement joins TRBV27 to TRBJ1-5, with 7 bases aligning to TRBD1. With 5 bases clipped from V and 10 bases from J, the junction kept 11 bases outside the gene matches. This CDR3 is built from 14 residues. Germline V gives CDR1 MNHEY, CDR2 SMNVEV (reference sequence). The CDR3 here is CASSRTGVGEPQHF. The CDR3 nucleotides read TGTGCCAGCAGTCGAACAGGGGTAGGGGAACCCCAGCATTTT.

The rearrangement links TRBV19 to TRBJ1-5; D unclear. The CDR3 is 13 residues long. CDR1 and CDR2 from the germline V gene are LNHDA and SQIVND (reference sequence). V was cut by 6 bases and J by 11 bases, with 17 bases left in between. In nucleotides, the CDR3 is TGTGCCAGTAGATATACCCCGACCGGCACCCAGCATTTT. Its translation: CASRYTPTGTQHF.

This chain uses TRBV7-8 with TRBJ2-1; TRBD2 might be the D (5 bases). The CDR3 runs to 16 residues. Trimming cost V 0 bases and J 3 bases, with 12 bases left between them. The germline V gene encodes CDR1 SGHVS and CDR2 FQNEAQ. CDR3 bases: TGTGCCAGCAGCTTAGCGACTATAGGACTCTACAATGAGCAGTTCTTC. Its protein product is CASSLATIGLYNEQFF.

The chain's CDR3 is CSARGALQETQYF. In nucleotides, the CDR3 is TGCAGTGCTAGAGGAGCCCTCCAAGAGACCCAGTACTTC. This sequence joins TRBV20-1 and TRBJ2-5, with D hard to call. This CDR3 comprises 13 residues. Germline V lookup: CDR1 DFQATT, CDR2 SNEGSKA (reference sequence). The V end lost 1 base, the J end lost 1 base, and 7 bases lay between the germline ends.

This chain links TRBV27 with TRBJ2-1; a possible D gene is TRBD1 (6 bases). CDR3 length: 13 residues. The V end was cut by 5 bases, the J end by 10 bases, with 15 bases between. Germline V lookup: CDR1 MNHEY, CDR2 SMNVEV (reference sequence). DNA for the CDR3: TGTGCCAGCAGTCCTGGGGGCCATTGGGAGCAGTTCTTC. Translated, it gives CASSPGGHWEQFF.

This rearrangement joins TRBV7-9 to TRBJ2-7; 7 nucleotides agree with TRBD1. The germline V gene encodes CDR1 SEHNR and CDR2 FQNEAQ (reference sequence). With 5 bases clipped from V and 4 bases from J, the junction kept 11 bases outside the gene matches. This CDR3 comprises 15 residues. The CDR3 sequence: CASSATLGQLYEQYF. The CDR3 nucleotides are TGTGCCAGCAGCGCTACCTTGGGACAGCTGTACGAGCAGTACTTC.

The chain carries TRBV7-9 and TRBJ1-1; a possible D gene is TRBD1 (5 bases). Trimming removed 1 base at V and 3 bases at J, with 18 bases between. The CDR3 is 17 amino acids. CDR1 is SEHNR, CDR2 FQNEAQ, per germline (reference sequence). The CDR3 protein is CASSLVGQGERDTEAFF. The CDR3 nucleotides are TGTGCCAGCAGCTTAGTAGGGCAGGGAGAAAGGGACACTGAAGCTTTCTTT.

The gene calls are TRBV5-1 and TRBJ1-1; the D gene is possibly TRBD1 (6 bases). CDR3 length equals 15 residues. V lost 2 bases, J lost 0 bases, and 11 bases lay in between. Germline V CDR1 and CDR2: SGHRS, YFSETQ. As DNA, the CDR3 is TGCGCCAGCAGCTTACAGACAGGATTGAACACTGAAGCTTTCTTT. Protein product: CASSLQTGLNTEAFF.

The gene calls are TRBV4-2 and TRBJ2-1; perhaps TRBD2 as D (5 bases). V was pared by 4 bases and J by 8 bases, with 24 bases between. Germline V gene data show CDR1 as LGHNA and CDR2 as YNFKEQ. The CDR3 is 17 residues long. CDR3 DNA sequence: TGTGCCAGCAGCCTCGACCCTTTCCGGGATAGGCCCGATGAGCAGTTCTTC. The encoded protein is CASSLDPFRDRPDEQFF.

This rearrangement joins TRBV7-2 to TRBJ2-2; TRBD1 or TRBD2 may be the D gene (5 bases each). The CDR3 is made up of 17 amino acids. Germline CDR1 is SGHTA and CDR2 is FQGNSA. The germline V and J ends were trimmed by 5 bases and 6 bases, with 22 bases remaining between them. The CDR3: CASSPNLGRMWAGELFF. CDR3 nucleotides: TGTGCCAGCAGCCCCAACCTGGGACGGATGTGGGCCGGGGAGCTGTTTTTT.

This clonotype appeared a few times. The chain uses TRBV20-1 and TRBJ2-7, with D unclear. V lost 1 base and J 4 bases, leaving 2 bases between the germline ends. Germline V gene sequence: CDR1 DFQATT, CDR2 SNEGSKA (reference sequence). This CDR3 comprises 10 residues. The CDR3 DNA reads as TGCAGTGCTAGAGGATACGAGCAGTACTTC. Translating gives CSARGYEQYF.

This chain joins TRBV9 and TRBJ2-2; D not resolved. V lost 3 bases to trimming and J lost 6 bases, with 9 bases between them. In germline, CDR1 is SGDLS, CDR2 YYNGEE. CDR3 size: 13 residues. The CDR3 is CASSDQDPGELFF. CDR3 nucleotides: TGTGCCAGCAGCGATCAAGATCCCGGGGAGCTGTTTTTT.

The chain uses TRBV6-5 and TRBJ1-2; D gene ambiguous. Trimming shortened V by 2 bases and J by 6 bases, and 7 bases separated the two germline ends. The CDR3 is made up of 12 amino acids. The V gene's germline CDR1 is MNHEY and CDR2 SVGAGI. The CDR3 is CASSYTGNGYTF. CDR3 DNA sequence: TGTGCCAGCAGTTACACCGGGAATGGCTACACCTTC.

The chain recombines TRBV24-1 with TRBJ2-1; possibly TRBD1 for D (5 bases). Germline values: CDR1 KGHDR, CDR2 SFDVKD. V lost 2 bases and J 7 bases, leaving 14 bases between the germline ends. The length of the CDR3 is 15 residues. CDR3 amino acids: CATSDSGPYPNEQFF. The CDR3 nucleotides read TGTGCCACCAGTGATTCAGGGCCCTATCCAAATGAGCAGTTCTTC.

Here the CDR3 reads CASSYSSGESTFGYTF. The CDR3 nucleotides are TGTGCCAGCAGTTACTCGAGTGGGGAAAGTACCTTCGGCTACACCTTC. The chain carries TRBV6-5 and TRBJ1-2; no firm D call. The CDR3 length is 16 residues. Germline assignment: CDR1 MNHEY and CDR2 SVGAGI. Trimming cost V 0 bases and J 8 bases, with 19 bases left between them.

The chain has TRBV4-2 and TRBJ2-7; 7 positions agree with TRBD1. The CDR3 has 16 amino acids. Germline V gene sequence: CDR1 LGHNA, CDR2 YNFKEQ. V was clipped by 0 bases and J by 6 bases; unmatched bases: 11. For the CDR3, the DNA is TGTGCCAGCAGCCAAGATTTGGCACAGGGGATCGTCGAGCAGTACTTC. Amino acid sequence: CASSQDLAQGIVEQYF.

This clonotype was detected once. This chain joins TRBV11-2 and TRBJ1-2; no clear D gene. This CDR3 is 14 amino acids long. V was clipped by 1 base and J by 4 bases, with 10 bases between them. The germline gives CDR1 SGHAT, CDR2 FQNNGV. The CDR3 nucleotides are TGTGCCAGCAGCTTAGGTAGGGTCGGCTATGGCTACACCTTC. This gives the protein CASSLGRVGYGYTF. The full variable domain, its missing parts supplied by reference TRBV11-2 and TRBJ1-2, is EAGVAQSPRYKIIEKRQSVAFWCNPISGHATLYWYQQILGQGPKLLIQFQNNGVVDDSQLPKDRFSAERLKGVDSTLKIQPAKLEDSAVYLCASSLGRVGYGYTFGSGTRLTVV.

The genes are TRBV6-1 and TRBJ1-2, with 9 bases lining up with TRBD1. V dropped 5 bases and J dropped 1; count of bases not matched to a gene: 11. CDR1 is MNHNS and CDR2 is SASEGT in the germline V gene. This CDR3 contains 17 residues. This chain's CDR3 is CASSPRTGVIGNYGYTF. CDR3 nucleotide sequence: TGTGCCAGCAGTCCGCGGACAGGGGTTATTGGTAACTATGGCTACACCTTC.

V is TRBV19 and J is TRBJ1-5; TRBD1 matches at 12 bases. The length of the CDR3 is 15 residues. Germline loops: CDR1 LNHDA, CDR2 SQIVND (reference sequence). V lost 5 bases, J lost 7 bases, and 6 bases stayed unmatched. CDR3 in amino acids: CASSLGQGAGQPQHF. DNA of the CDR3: TGTGCCAGTAGTCTGGGACAGGGGGCTGGACAGCCCCAGCATTTT.

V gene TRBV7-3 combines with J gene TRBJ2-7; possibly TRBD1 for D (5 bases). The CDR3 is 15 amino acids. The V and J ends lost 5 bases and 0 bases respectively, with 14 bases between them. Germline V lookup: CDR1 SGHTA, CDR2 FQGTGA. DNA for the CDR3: TGTGCCAGCAGCCATCGACAGTCCCTCTCCTACGAGCAGTACTTC. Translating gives CASSHRQSLSYEQYF.

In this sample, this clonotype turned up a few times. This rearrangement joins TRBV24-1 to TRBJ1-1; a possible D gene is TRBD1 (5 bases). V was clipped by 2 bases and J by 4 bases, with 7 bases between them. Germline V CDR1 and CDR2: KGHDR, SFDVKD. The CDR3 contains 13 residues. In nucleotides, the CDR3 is TGTGCCACCAGTGATTCCGGGACCACTGAAGCTTTCTTT. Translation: CATSDSGTTEAFF.

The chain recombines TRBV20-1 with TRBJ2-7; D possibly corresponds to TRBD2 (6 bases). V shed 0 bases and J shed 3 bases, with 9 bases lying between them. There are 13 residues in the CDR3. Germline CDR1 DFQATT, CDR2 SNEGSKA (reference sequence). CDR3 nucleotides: TGCAGTGCTAGAGATTGGGGGGACTACGAGCAGTACTTC. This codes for CSARDWGDYEQYF.

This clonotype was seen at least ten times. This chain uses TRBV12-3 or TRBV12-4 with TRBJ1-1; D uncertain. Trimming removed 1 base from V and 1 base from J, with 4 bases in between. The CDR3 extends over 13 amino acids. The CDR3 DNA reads TGTGCCAGCAGTTTAGGACCGAACACTGAAGCTTTCTTT. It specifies CASSLGPNTEAFF.